Listed below are T cell receptor beta chains from one sample, sequenced in a study of Graves' ophthalmopathy and Graves' hyperthyroidism. TCRdb re-derived calls from the multiplex PCR reads in MiXCR, one entry per CDR3 protein. The repertoire holds approximately 210,000 distinct CDR3 sequences, with less than 30% as singletons. Sequencing was performed on peripheral blood. The receptors were gathered from a man in his forties or fifties with Graves' ophthalmopathy. CDR3s include the opening cysteine and the closing phenylalanine or tryptophan. Each record gives: J gene, clone size, V gene, D gene, CDR3 DNA, CDR3 protein. A D gene is named only where the DNA matches it firmly. Not all rows give a size; the values are once, few, many and, for expanded clones, a class.

j_call: TRBJ2-7; clone_size: many; v_call: TRBV24-1; d_call: NA; cdr3_nt: TGTGCCACCAGTGCAAAATTTTGGGCGCAGCTCTACTACGAGCAGTACTTC; cdr3_aa: CATSAKFWAQLYYEQYF
j_call: TRBJ1-5; clone_size: many; v_call: TRBV6-2/TRBV6-3; d_call: NA; cdr3_nt: TGTGCCAGCAGTTACCTTAGAAATCAGCCCCAGCATTTT; cdr3_aa: CASSYLRNQPQHF
j_call: TRBJ1-1; clone_size: few; v_call: TRBV28; d_call: NA; cdr3_nt: TGTGCCAGCAGTTTATCGGGCAGGGGACGATACGCTTTCTTT; cdr3_aa: CASSLSGRGRYAFF
j_call: TRBJ2-7; clone_size: many; v_call: TRBV14; d_call: NA; cdr3_nt: TGTGCCAGCAGCCACGGGAGTCTCGACGAGCAGTACTTC; cdr3_aa: CASSHGSLDEQYF
j_call: TRBJ1-1; clone_size: many; v_call: TRBV29-1; d_call: NA; cdr3_nt: TGCAGCGGGCGCCGGGGAGGCACTGAAGCTTTCTTT; cdr3_aa: CSGRRGGTEAFF
j_call: TRBJ2-7; clone_size: many; v_call: TRBV7-8; d_call: NA; cdr3_nt: TGTGCCAGCAGCTTATACGCTGATAAGAACGAGCAGTACTTC; cdr3_aa: CASSLYADKNEQYF
j_call: TRBJ2-7; clone_size: NA; v_call: TRBV28; d_call: TRBD2; cdr3_nt: TGTGCCAGCAGGGTCGTTTCGGGGCGGGAGCCCCGGAGCGAGCAGTACTTC; cdr3_aa: CASRVVSGREPRSEQYF
j_call: TRBJ2-4; clone_size: once; v_call: TRBV6-1; d_call: NA; cdr3_nt: TGTGCCAGCAGTGGACTAGCGGGACAGGGGGACATTCAGTACTTC; cdr3_aa: CASSGLAGQGDIQYF
j_call: TRBJ2-7; clone_size: many; v_call: TRBV29-1; d_call: TRBD1; cdr3_nt: TGCAGCGTTGTACAGGGGGACTACGAGCAGTACTTC; cdr3_aa: CSVVQGDYEQYF
j_call: TRBJ2-5; clone_size: once; v_call: TRBV4-3; d_call: TRBD2; cdr3_nt: TGCGCCAGCAGCCAATCTATAGCGGGAAACGGGGAGACCCAGTACTTC; cdr3_aa: CASSQSIAGNGETQYF
j_call: TRBJ1-5; clone_size: many; v_call: TRBV19; d_call: NA; cdr3_nt: TGTGCCAGGCTCAGGGAAGGCCTGTTGAGAGGTGATCAGCCCCAGCATTTT; cdr3_aa: CARLREGLLRGDQPQHF
j_call: TRBJ1-2; clone_size: many; v_call: TRBV29-1; d_call: TRBD1; cdr3_nt: TGCAGCGTTCTCCTACAGGGGGCTGATGGCTACACCTTC; cdr3_aa: CSVLLQGADGYTF
j_call: TRBJ2-7; clone_size: NA; v_call: TRBV20-1; d_call: TRBD2; cdr3_nt: TGCAGTGCTAGGCCCAGCGGGGGATACGAGCAGTACTTC; cdr3_aa: CSARPSGGYEQYF
j_call: TRBJ2-3; clone_size: many; v_call: TRBV20-1; d_call: TRBD2; cdr3_nt: TGCAGTGCTAGGGCCGCTAGCGGGAAAACAGATACGCAGTATTTT; cdr3_aa: CSARAASGKTDTQYF
j_call: TRBJ1-2; clone_size: many; v_call: TRBV5-1; d_call: NA; cdr3_nt: TGCGCCAGCAGCTTGGCCTCAGGGATGGGCTATGGCTACACCTTC; cdr3_aa: CASSLASGMGYGYTF
j_call: TRBJ2-7; clone_size: many; v_call: TRBV28; d_call: TRBD1; cdr3_nt: TGTGCCAGCAGTCCGCGGACAGGGTCCCACGAGCAGTACTTC; cdr3_aa: CASSPRTGSHEQYF
j_call: TRBJ2-5; clone_size: NA; v_call: TRBV7-2; d_call: NA; cdr3_nt: TGTGCCAGCAGCTTAGTTTGGTTAGAGACCCAGTACTTC; cdr3_aa: CASSLVWLETQYF
j_call: TRBJ1-2; clone_size: NA; v_call: TRBV12-3/TRBV12-4; d_call: TRBD1; cdr3_nt: TGTGCCAGCAGTTTGCAGGGGGCGGCTGGCTACACCTTC; cdr3_aa: CASSLQGAAGYTF
j_call: TRBJ2-4; clone_size: many; v_call: TRBV3-1; d_call: NA; cdr3_nt: TGTGCCAGCAGCCAAGGTCCCCTGGACAGCAACCAACGACGAAACATTCAGTACTTC; cdr3_aa: CASSQGPLDSNQRRNIQYF
j_call: TRBJ1-5; clone_size: few; v_call: TRBV7-8; d_call: NA; cdr3_nt: TGTGCCAGCAGCTTAGTGGACAGTTATCAGCCCCAGCATTTT; cdr3_aa: CASSLVDSYQPQHF
j_call: TRBJ1-5; clone_size: many; v_call: TRBV11-2; d_call: TRBD1; cdr3_nt: TGTGCCAGCAGCCTGACAGGGTATAAGGACCAGCCCCAGCATTTT; cdr3_aa: CASSLTGYKDQPQHF
j_call: TRBJ1-5; clone_size: many; v_call: TRBV28; d_call: NA; cdr3_nt: TGTGCCAGCAGTCTTCAACAGGGATACTATAGCAATCAGCCCCAGCATTTT; cdr3_aa: CASSLQQGYYSNQPQHF
j_call: TRBJ2-5; clone_size: NA; v_call: TRBV15; d_call: NA; cdr3_nt: TGTGCCACCAGCAGAGTGGCGGAGACCCAGTACTTC; cdr3_aa: CATSRVAETQYF
j_call: TRBJ2-7; clone_size: many; v_call: TRBV13; d_call: NA; cdr3_nt: TGTGCCAGCAGCGTTGGACAGGGAGGGTGGCAGTACTTC; cdr3_aa: CASSVGQGGWQYF
j_call: TRBJ1-1; clone_size: many; v_call: TRBV5-1; d_call: NA; cdr3_nt: TGCGCCAGCAGACCGGTGGGGGGATTTGAAGCTTTCTTT; cdr3_aa: CASRPVGGFEAFF
j_call: TRBJ2-7; clone_size: NA; v_call: TRBV28; d_call: NA; cdr3_nt: TGTGCCAGCAGTCCTACACTCCCACAGGGCACCTACGAGCAGTACTTC; cdr3_aa: CASSPTLPQGTYEQYF
j_call: TRBJ1-3; clone_size: few; v_call: TRBV29-1; d_call: NA; cdr3_nt: TGCAGCGTTGAACTCAACGGGGACACCATATATTTT; cdr3_aa: CSVELNGDTIYF
j_call: TRBJ2-7; clone_size: many; v_call: TRBV28; d_call: TRBD1; cdr3_nt: TGTGCCAGCAGTAGCCACGGACAGGGGACGTCCTACGAGCAGTACTTC; cdr3_aa: CASSSHGQGTSYEQYF
j_call: TRBJ1-5; clone_size: many; v_call: TRBV12-3/TRBV12-4; d_call: TRBD1; cdr3_nt: TGTGCCAGCAGTGGACAGGGAAGGAATCAGCCCCAGCATTTT; cdr3_aa: CASSGQGRNQPQHF
j_call: TRBJ1-2; clone_size: many; v_call: TRBV12-3/TRBV12-4; d_call: TRBD1; cdr3_nt: TGTGCCAGCAGTTCGAACAGGGGCCGCTCCACTAACTATGGCTACACCTTC; cdr3_aa: CASSSNRGRSTNYGYTF